This TCR beta chain was identified during a study of cytomegalovirus exposure and HLA in healthy donors. PCR used 60 Vbeta primers and 13 Jbeta primers. Assay used: immunoSEQ multiplex PCR; TCRdb lists only in-frame clones, some missing. The data contain some 200,000 clones, more than 60% of them singletons. CDR3 length: 14 amino acids. With 2 bases removed from V and 3 bases from J, the gap between germline ends came to 8 bases. The germline V gene encodes CDR1 SGHTA and CDR2 FQGNSA. The receptor was isolated from a female donor in good health and CMV-seronegative. The sequenced sample was PBMCs. The J gene is TRBJ1-3, the V gene TRBV7-2, with a possible D match to TRBD1 (5 bases). The CDR3 here is CASSLTGDGNTIYF. CDR3 nucleotides: TGTGCCAGCAGCTTAACAGGAGATGGAAACACCATATATTTT.